The rows below give T cell receptor beta chains drawn from one sample of a study of OX40 agonist ivuxolimab in advanced cancers. Assay: immunoSEQ multiplex PCR; the TCRdb copy retains only in-frame clones and omits some. In the table there are approximately 91,000 clones, more than 75% of which are singletons. The material was CD4+ or CD8+ T cells sorted from blood, obtained in a trial of the OX40 agonist ivuxolimab. Receptors were obtained from an adult with an advanced solid tumor such as melanoma, head and neck, liver or kidney cancer. CDR3s include the opening cysteine and the closing phenylalanine or tryptophan. A D gene is named only where the DNA matches it firmly.

J gene,V gene,D gene,CDR3 protein
TRBJ2-1,TRBV13,.,CASSTSLHRELNEQFF
TRBJ1-6,TRBV10-1,.,CANQYRDQSPLHF
TRBJ1-1,TRBV14,TRBD1,CASSLRTGPNTEAFF
TRBJ1-4,TRBV6-1,TRBD1,CAGGRGQVNEKLFF
TRBJ1-6,TRBV6-5,.,CASSLDRLDSPLHF
TRBJ1-2,TRBV30,.,CAWSLERRRGYTF
TRBJ2-7,TRBV6-6,TRBD2,CASSLSGGIYEQYF
TRBJ2-7,TRBV4-1,.,CASSQPTLLPEQYF
TRBJ2-3,TRBV5-6,.,CASGGGSTSTDTQYF
TRBJ1-5,TRBV6-1,.,CASSSNSNQPQHF
TRBJ2-7,TRBV7-2,.,CASRGQNSYEQYF
TRBJ2-3,TRBV28,TRBD1,CASTGTGDFTDTQYF
TRBJ2-5,TRBV2,TRBD2,CASYDGGNWGTQYF
TRBJ2-5,TRBV6-5,.,CASSPSPSRETQYF
TRBJ2-5,TRBV7-2,TRBD1,CASSYRGLETQYF
.,TRBV5-1,TRBD1,CASSLGTGHSYEQYF
TRBJ1-6,TRBV4-1,TRBD1,CASSHLPGQGKSYNSPLHF
TRBJ2-1,TRBV6-4,TRBD2,CASSLGLAFYNEQFF
TRBJ1-2,TRBV2,.,CASTKDRLYGYTF